The T cell receptor (beta chain) described here comes from a study of T cells in Graves' hyperthyroidism and ophthalmopathy. This clonotype showed up many times. There were TCR beta CDR3 regions amplified from RNA transcripts. The HTBI primer set served for first-round RT-PCR of the TCR CDR3. One entry per CDR3 protein, called by TCRdb with MiXCR from the multiplex PCR reads. The table shows fewer than 450,000 distinct CDR3 sequences, with roughly 13% occurring only once. The CDR3 totals 17 residues. CDR1 is LGHNA and CDR2 is YNFKEQ in the germline V gene. V lost 2 bases and J lost 5; bases outside the gene matches: 6.

The source of this sequence is a man aged 50-59 years with Graves' ophthalmopathy. The chain recombines TRBV4-2 with TRBJ2-1, with TRBD2 identical over 13 bases. Sequenced input: blood. CDR3 DNA: TGTGCCAGCAGCCAACATCAGGGACTAGCGGGAAACAATGAGCAGTTCTTC. It encodes CASSQHQGLAGNNEQFF.